These 22 T cell receptor beta chains were all obtained from the same sample, sequenced in a study of OX40 agonist ivuxolimab in advanced cancers. TCRdb's table, derived via immunoSEQ multiplex PCR, lists solely in-frame clones and lacks some. This table holds over 85,000 clones, around 90% found once. Sequenced here: CD4+ or CD8+ T cells sorted from blood, sampled in a trial of the OX40 agonist ivuxolimab. The receptors originated from an adult with an advanced solid tumor such as melanoma, head and neck, liver or kidney cancer.

This clone has only one observation. V and J are TRBV5-6 and TRBJ2-3; D gene ambiguous. V was cut by 0 bases and J by 5 bases, with 10 bases left in between. Per the germline V gene, CDR1 is SGHDT and CDR2 is YYEEEE. This CDR3 comprises 14 residues. Here the CDR3 DNA reads TGTGCCAGCAGCTTGGGGGTTAGGAGAGATACGCAGTATTTT. As protein: CASSLGVRRDTQYF.

The chain joins TRBV19 to TRBJ2-7; 7 bases are a match to TRBD2. Trimming removed 4 bases from V and 4 bases from J; junction bases left unmatched: 7. From germline, CDR1 is LNHDA and CDR2 SQIVND (reference sequence). This CDR3 spans 14 amino acids. CDR3 in amino acids: CASSRSGSGYEQYF. CDR3 nucleotides: TGTGCCAGTAGTAGGAGTGGTAGCGGGTACGAGCAGTACTTC.

The chain links TRBV7-8 to TRBJ2-3; D gene ambiguous. V was cut by 0 bases and J by 0 bases, with 10 bases left in between. Germline V gene data show CDR1 as SGHVS and CDR2 as FQNEAQ. The CDR3 runs 16 residues. The CDR3: CASSLAWATSTDTQYF. For the CDR3, the DNA is TGTGCCAGCAGCTTAGCATGGGCAACAAGCACAGATACGCAGTATTTT.

The chain links TRBV7-2 to TRBJ2-7; TRBD2 might be the D (6 bases). The CDR3 sequence is 13 residues long. The V and J ends lost 2 bases and 3 bases respectively, with 8 bases between them. The germline CDR1 and CDR2 sequences are SGHTA and FQGNSA. The CDR3 loop is CASSLPGSYEQYF. The CDR3 DNA is TGTGCCAGCAGCTTACCCGGGAGCTACGAGCAGTACTTC.

This sequence joins TRBV6-5 and TRBJ2-5; 8 bases are shared with TRBD1. The germline CDR1 and CDR2 sequences are MNHEY and SVGAGI. J gave up 7 bases and V 6 bases, and 10 bases lay outside the gene matches. The CDR3 is 14 amino acids. The chain's CDR3 is CASRPSGGSGTQYF. DNA of the CDR3: TGTGCCAGCAGACCCTCAGGGGGCTCGGGGACCCAGTACTTC.

The rearrangement uses TRBV7-2 and TRBJ2-3; 10 nucleotides match TRBD1. Unmatched junction bases numbered 3, after V lost 2 bases and J lost 4 bases. Germline CDR1 and CDR2: SGHTA and FQGNSA. There are 15 residues in the CDR3. This chain's CDR3 is CASSLYGQGADTQYF. The CDR3 DNA reads TGTGCCAGCAGCTTATACGGACAGGGGGCAGATACGCAGTATTTT.

The gene calls are TRBV28 and TRBJ1-4; D unresolved. Germline lookup yields CDR1 MDHEN and CDR2 SYDVKM. V lost 3 bases and J lost 4, with 15 bases in between. This CDR3 spans 16 amino acids. The chain's CDR3 is CASSFILSGSNEKLFF. The CDR3 DNA sequence: TGTGCCAGCAGTTTTATTTTGTCGGGCAGTAATGAAAAACTGTTTTTT.

V is TRBV13 and J is TRBJ2-5; D is possibly TRBD1 or TRBD2 (5 bases each). V was trimmed by 0 bases and J by 3 bases, leaving 8 bases between them. Germline V gene lookup returns CDR1 PRHDT and CDR2 FYEKMQ (reference sequence). The CDR3 has 14 amino acids. The CDR3 here is CASSLGGREETQYF. The DNA for the CDR3 is TGTGCCAGCAGCTTAGGGGGACGGGAAGAGACCCAGTACTTC.

The V and J genes are TRBV29-1 and TRBJ1-2; TRBD1 matches 10 bases. Germline V gene lookup returns CDR1 SQVTM and CDR2 ANQGSEA. The CDR3 extends over 13 amino acids. After removal of 6 bases from V and 3 bases from J, the junction contained 4 bases not matched to a gene. The CDR3 coding sequence is TGCAGCGTATCGACAGGGGGCGACTATGGCTACACCTTC. It encodes CSVSTGGDYGYTF. The whole variable domain, filled in from reference TRBV29-1 and TRBJ1-2, reads SAVISQKPSRDICQRGTSLTIQCQVDSQVTMMFWYRQQPGQSLTLIATANQGSEATYESGFVIDKFPISRPNLTFSTLTVSNMSPEDSSIYLCSVSTGGDYGYTFGSGTRLTVV.

The V call is TRBV7-8, the J call TRBJ1-2, with 10 positions matching TRBD1. V lost 1 base, J lost 7 bases, and 6 bases stayed unmatched. This CDR3 has 15 residues. Germline V gene sequence: CDR1 SGHVS, CDR2 FQNEAQ. CDR3 residues: CASSLVATGGGGYTF. CDR3 coding DNA: TGTGCCAGCAGCTTAGTCGCGACAGGGGGCGGTGGCTACACCTTC.

This clone was seen once. The chain uses TRBV6-1 and TRBJ2-7; 7 bases agree with TRBD1. CDR1 MNHNS and CDR2 SASEGT come from the germline V gene. CDR3 length equals 14 residues. The junction had 3 bases not matched to a gene; V was cut back by 2 bases and J by 2 bases. CDR3 sequence reads: CASSERTGAYEQYF. As DNA, the CDR3 is TGTGCCAGCAGTGAACGGACAGGAGCCTACGAGCAGTACTTC.

This clone was observed a single time. The chain has TRBV7-7 and TRBJ2-5; TRBD1 might be the D (7 bases). Per germline, CDR1 SSHAT and CDR2 FNYEAQ (reference sequence). Trimming removed 0 bases at V and 4 bases at J, with 12 bases between. The length of the CDR3 is 15 residues. CDR3 in amino acids: CASSLARQGGETQYF. The CDR3 DNA sequence: TGTGCCAGCAGCTTAGCGCGGCAGGGGGGAGAGACCCAGTACTTC.

The chain carries TRBV28 and TRBJ2-7; the match to TRBD1 covers 7 bases. This CDR3 is built from 17 residues. CDR1 and CDR2 (germline): MDHEN, SYDVKM. The J segment lost 1 base and the V segment lost 1 base, leaving 10 bases of the junction unmatched. CDR3 nucleotide sequence: TGTGCCAGCAGTTTATCTCCTACCGACAGGGCATCCTACGAGCAGTACTTC. Protein product: CASSLSPTDRASYEQYF.

The chain joins TRBV6-1 to TRBJ1-2; D might be TRBD1 (5 bases). Germline V gene data show CDR1 as MNHNS and CDR2 as SASEGT. V lost 6 bases and J 4 bases, leaving 9 bases between the germline ends. This CDR3 is built from 12 residues. CDR3 amino acids: CASSRGGYGYTF. CDR3 bases: TGTGCCAGCAGCCGCGGGGGCTATGGCTACACCTTC.

The chain combines TRBV7-2 with TRBJ2-3, with 14 bases matching TRBD2. Germline V lookup: CDR1 SGHTA, CDR2 FQGNSA. The CDR3 spans 16 residues. Trimming at V came to 5 bases and at J to 5 bases, leaving 6 bases not matched to a gene. CDR3 coding DNA: TGTGCCAGCAGCCCGGGACTAGCGGGAGTGGGAGATACGCAGTATTTT. Its protein is CASSPGLAGVGDTQYF. The full variable domain, completed using reference TRBV7-2 and TRBJ2-3, is GAGVSQSPSNKVTEKGKDVELRCDPISGHTALYWYRQSLGQGLEFLIYFQGNSAPDKSGLPSDRFSAERTGGSVSTLTIQRTQQEDSAVYLCASSPGLAGVGDTQYFGPGTRLTVL.

V and J are TRBV5-6 and TRBJ2-1; the D gene is possibly TRBD1 (5 bases). The CDR3 runs to 16 residues. The germline V gene encodes CDR1 SGHDT and CDR2 YYEEEE. The V end lost 3 bases, the J end lost 0 bases, and 13 bases lay between the germline ends. For the CDR3, the DNA is TGTGCCAGCAGCTACGACACAGGTGCCTCCTACAATGAGCAGTTCTTC. Its protein is CASSYDTGASYNEQFF.

CDR3 region: CASSLGDGSGNTIYF. DNA of the CDR3: TGTGCCAGCAGCTTAGGGGATGGCTCTGGAAACACCATATATTTT. The chain combines TRBV11-2 with TRBJ1-3; D ambiguous. This CDR3 comprises 15 residues. Germline V gene data show CDR1 as SGHAT and CDR2 as FQNNGV. Between the trimmed V and J ends, which lost 1 base and 0 bases, there was a span of 7 bases.

The gene calls are TRBV5-6 and TRBJ2-7; 12 bases agree with TRBD1. V shed 4 bases, J shed 3 bases, and the junction held 5 bases outside the gene matches. Germline assignment: CDR1 SGHDT and CDR2 YYEEEE. The CDR3 spans 15 residues. The CDR3 protein is CASSGRDRGLYEQYF. The CDR3 DNA is TGTGCCAGCAGCGGCCGGGACAGGGGGCTCTACGAGCAGTACTTC.

The chain employs TRBV5-6 and TRBJ2-5; 8 bases map to TRBD1. The CDR3 consists of 14 residues. Germline values: CDR1 SGHDT, CDR2 YYEEEE. V dropped 4 bases and J dropped 1; count of bases not matched to a gene: 3. The CDR3 region has the DNA TGTGCCAGCAGCCGGACAGGGAGCCAAGAGACCCAGTACTTC. Translation gives CASSRTGSQETQYF.

This sequence joins TRBV6-5 and TRBJ1-1, with TRBD1 as a possible D gene (5 bases). Trimming shortened V by 4 bases and J by 3 bases, and 15 bases separated the two germline ends. The CDR3 is 15 amino acids. Germline-derived CDR1 and CDR2 are MNHEY and SVGAGI. CDR3: CASSFLRAVDTEAFF. CDR3 coding DNA: TGTGCCAGCAGTTTTCTCAGGGCTGTGGACACTGAAGCTTTCTTT.

In DNA form, the CDR3 reads TGTGCCAGCAGAGTGGCTAGCGGGGACAATGAGCAGTTCTTC. Translating it yields CASRVASGDNEQFF. V gene TRBV7-2 combines with J gene TRBJ2-1; TRBD2 matches at 9 bases. The CDR3 extends over 14 amino acids. Germline assignment: CDR1 SGHTA and CDR2 FQGNSA. V lost 6 bases and J lost 5; bases outside the gene matches: 5.

The chain carries TRBV5-1 and TRBJ2-5, with 8 bases aligning to TRBD1. This CDR3 comprises 13 residues. Germline V CDR1 and CDR2: SGHRS, YFSETQ. Trimming took 0 bases from V and 6 from J; bases not matched to a gene: 1. CDR3 coding DNA: TGCGCCAGCAGCTTGGGACAGGGGCAGACCCAGTACTTC. Amino acids: CASSLGQGQTQYF.